Listed below are T cell receptor beta chains from one sample, sequenced in a study of cytomegalovirus exposure and HLA in healthy donors. Profiled with immunoSEQ multiplex PCR; TCRdb holds only in-frame clones, not every one. The sample shows 110,000 or so clones, around 85% of them seen only once. Sample: PBMCs. Receptors originate from a man aged 18 to 29 in good health and CMV-seropositive. Both conserved end residues are part of each CDR3. Each record gives: J gene, V gene, D gene, clone size, CDR3 protein, CDR3 DNA. The D gene is left open where the match is weak. Clone size, where shown, is once, few, many, or a class for clones that have expanded.

j_gene: TRBJ1-5; v_gene: TRBV28; d_gene: NA; abundance: NA; CDR3aa: CASSRRDSNQPQHF; CDR3nt: TGTGCCAGCAGTCGGAGGGACAGCAATCAGCCCCAGCATTTT
j_gene: TRBJ2-7; v_gene: TRBV4-2; d_gene: TRBD1; abundance: once; CDR3aa: CASSQGDRSYEQYF; CDR3nt: TGTGCCAGCAGCCAAGGGGACAGATCCTACGAGCAGTACTTC
j_gene: TRBJ2-1; v_gene: TRBV7-8; d_gene: TRBD1; abundance: once; CDR3aa: CASSLRMDRGVTFF; CDR3nt: TGTGCCAGCAGCCTTCGAATGGACAGGGGAGTGACCTTCTTC
j_gene: TRBJ1-2; v_gene: TRBV5-8; d_gene: NA; abundance: NA; CDR3aa: CASSFSPAYGYTF; CDR3nt: TGTGCCAGCAGCTTCTCTCCCGCGTATGGCTACACCTTC
j_gene: TRBJ2-3; v_gene: TRBV2; d_gene: TRBD2; abundance: NA; CDR3aa: CASSREGRDTQYF; CDR3nt: TGTGCCAGCAGCCGGGAGGGAAGAGATACGCAGTATTTT
j_gene: TRBJ1-1; v_gene: TRBV11-2; d_gene: TRBD1; abundance: NA; CDR3aa: CASSLPGGPAFF; CDR3nt: TGTGCCAGCAGCTTGCCAGGGGGCCCGGCTTTCTTT
j_gene: TRBJ2-3; v_gene: TRBV27; d_gene: TRBD2; abundance: NA; CDR3aa: CASSPILAGGHPDTQYF; CDR3nt: TGTGCCAGCAGCCCTATACTAGCGGGGGGCCATCCAGATACGCAGTATTTT
j_gene: TRBJ1-3; v_gene: TRBV11-2; d_gene: NA; abundance: NA; CDR3aa: CASSLDRGSGNTIYF; CDR3nt: TGTGCCAGCAGCTTAGATAGAGGGTCTGGAAACACCATATATTTT
j_gene: TRBJ1-2; v_gene: TRBV5-6; d_gene: NA; abundance: NA; CDR3aa: CASSMPGGPMSYTF; CDR3nt: TGTGCCAGCAGCATGCCCGGGGGACCCATGAGCTACACCTTC
j_gene: TRBJ2-2; v_gene: TRBV19; d_gene: NA; abundance: NA; CDR3aa: CASYEQGNTGELFF; CDR3nt: TGTGCCAGTTATGAACAGGGGAACACCGGGGAGCTGTTTTTT
j_gene: TRBJ2-3; v_gene: TRBV10-3; d_gene: NA; abundance: NA; CDR3aa: CAISPEGATDTQYF; CDR3nt: TGTGCCATCAGCCCGGAGGGGGCCACAGATACGCAGTATTTT
j_gene: TRBJ2-7; v_gene: TRBV2; d_gene: NA; abundance: NA; CDR3aa: CASRSTSLSYEQYF; CDR3nt: TGTGCCAGCAGAAGTACTAGCCTTTCCTACGAGCAGTACTTC
j_gene: TRBJ2-7; v_gene: TRBV5-5; d_gene: TRBD1; abundance: NA; CDR3aa: CASSLGTGRSYEQYF; CDR3nt: TGTGCCAGCAGCTTGGGGACAGGCCGATCCTACGAGCAGTACTTC
j_gene: TRBJ1-1; v_gene: TRBV2; d_gene: TRBD1; abundance: NA; CDR3aa: CASTPGQGPSAFF; CDR3nt: TGTGCCAGCACCCCAGGACAGGGGCCGTCGGCTTTCTTT
j_gene: TRBJ1-2; v_gene: TRBV7-2; d_gene: NA; abundance: NA; CDR3aa: CASSLGRDYGYTF; CDR3nt: TGTGCCAGCAGCTTAGGGAGAGATTATGGCTACACCTTC
j_gene: TRBJ2-7; v_gene: TRBV28; d_gene: TRBD1; abundance: NA; CDR3aa: CASRLQGYSYEQYF; CDR3nt: TGTGCCAGCAGACTACAGGGGTATTCCTACGAGCAGTACTTC
j_gene: TRBJ1-2; v_gene: TRBV6-1; d_gene: NA; abundance: NA; CDR3aa: CASSEESSRNYGYTF; CDR3nt: TGTGCCAGCAGTGAAGAGTCCTCCCGGAACTATGGCTACACCTTC
j_gene: TRBJ1-1; v_gene: TRBV6-1; d_gene: TRBD1; abundance: NA; CDR3aa: CASRSYRGTEAFF; CDR3nt: TGTGCCAGCAGATCGTACAGGGGGACCGAAGCTTTCTTT
j_gene: TRBJ1-3; v_gene: TRBV19; d_gene: TRBD1; abundance: NA; CDR3aa: CASSSLDRGNTIYF; CDR3nt: TGTGCCAGTAGTTCCCTGGACAGGGGAAACACCATATATTTT
j_gene: TRBJ1-2; v_gene: TRBV6-5; d_gene: NA; abundance: NA; CDR3aa: CASSLQGINYGYTF; CDR3nt: TGTGCCAGCAGTTTACAGGGAATTAACTATGGCTACACCTTC
j_gene: TRBJ1-3; v_gene: TRBV2; d_gene: NA; abundance: NA; CDR3aa: CASIPQGGSGNTIYF; CDR3nt: TGTGCCAGCATTCCACAGGGCGGCTCTGGAAACACCATATATTTT
j_gene: TRBJ1-6; v_gene: TRBV5-1; d_gene: NA; abundance: NA; CDR3aa: CASSSTPFQGNSPLHF; CDR3nt: TGCGCCAGCAGCTCTACGCCTTTTCAGGGCAACTCACCCCTCCACTTT
j_gene: TRBJ1-4; v_gene: TRBV10-3; d_gene: TRBD1; abundance: NA; CDR3aa: CAISESRAGGEKLFF; CDR3nt: TGTGCCATCAGTGAATCCCGGGCAGGGGGAGAAAAACTGTTTTTT
j_gene: TRBJ1-4; v_gene: TRBV10-3; d_gene: TRBD1; abundance: NA; CDR3aa: CAISQDRGQEKLFF; CDR3nt: TGTGCCATCAGTCAGGACAGGGGGCAAGAAAAACTGTTTTTT
j_gene: TRBJ2-5; v_gene: TRBV29-1; d_gene: TRBD1; abundance: NA; CDR3aa: CSVTGGGETQYF; CDR3nt: TGCAGCGTTACAGGGGGAGGCGAGACCCAGTACTTC
j_gene: TRBJ1-5; v_gene: TRBV27; d_gene: NA; abundance: NA; CDR3aa: CASSFGGQPQHF; CDR3nt: TGTGCCAGCAGTTTCGGCGGGCAGCCCCAGCATTTT
j_gene: TRBJ2-1; v_gene: TRBV21-1; d_gene: NA; abundance: NA; CDR3aa: CASSHPGTSYDEQFF; CDR3nt: TGTGCCAGCAGCCACCCCGGGACTAGTTATGATGAGCAGTTCTTC
j_gene: TRBJ1-2; v_gene: TRBV28; d_gene: NA; abundance: NA; CDR3aa: CASNQRGVGYGYTF; CDR3nt: TGTGCCAGCAACCAGCGGGGGGTGGGGTATGGCTACACCTTC
j_gene: TRBJ2-1; v_gene: TRBV19; d_gene: TRBD1; abundance: NA; CDR3aa: CASSIGDRSSYNEQFF; CDR3nt: TGTGCCAGTAGTATCGGGGACAGAAGCTCCTACAATGAGCAGTTCTTC
j_gene: TRBJ1-4; v_gene: TRBV2; d_gene: TRBD1; abundance: NA; CDR3aa: CASSIDRARSRRKLFF; CDR3nt: TGTGCCAGCAGTATTGACAGGGCCAGATCCCGTCGAAAACTGTTTTTT
j_gene: TRBJ2-2; v_gene: TRBV28; d_gene: NA; abundance: NA; CDR3aa: CASTRQANTGELFF; CDR3nt: TGTGCCAGCACGAGACAGGCTAACACCGGGGAGCTGTTTTTT
j_gene: TRBJ1-6; v_gene: TRBV5-4; d_gene: TRBD1; abundance: NA; CDR3aa: CASSNRQGLDSPLHF; CDR3nt: TGTGCCAGCAGCAACCGACAGGGCCTGGATTCACCCCTCCACTTT
j_gene: TRBJ2-7; v_gene: TRBV15; d_gene: NA; abundance: NA; CDR3aa: CATSRDQGSYEQYF; CDR3nt: TGTGCCACCAGCAGAGATCAGGGCTCCTACGAGCAGTACTTC
j_gene: TRBJ2-5; v_gene: TRBV11-2; d_gene: TRBD1; abundance: NA; CDR3aa: CASSLVGQLQETQYF; CDR3nt: TGTGCCAGCAGCTTAGTGGGACAGCTACAAGAGACCCAGTACTTC
j_gene: TRBJ2-5; v_gene: TRBV7-2; d_gene: NA; abundance: once; CDR3aa: CASRLNSYETQYF; CDR3nt: TGTGCCAGCAGGCTTAACTCCTATGAGACCCAGTACTTC
j_gene: TRBJ2-5; v_gene: TRBV7-2; d_gene: TRBD2; abundance: NA; CDR3aa: CASLHPGLAGGQETQYF; CDR3nt: TGTGCCAGCCTCCATCCGGGACTAGCGGGGGGGCAAGAGACCCAGTACTTC
j_gene: TRBJ2-2; v_gene: TRBV7-9; d_gene: NA; abundance: few; CDR3aa: CASSFRSQGSTGELFF; CDR3nt: TGTGCCAGCAGCTTCCGTAGTCAGGGGTCTACCGGGGAGCTGTTTTTT
j_gene: TRBJ2-3; v_gene: TRBV5-4; d_gene: NA; abundance: NA; CDR3aa: CASSVGGSTDTQYF; CDR3nt: TGTGCCAGCAGCGTCGGGGGAAGCACAGATACGCAGTATTTT
j_gene: TRBJ1-1; v_gene: TRBV11-3; d_gene: NA; abundance: NA; CDR3aa: CASTPEEGAFF; CDR3nt: TGTGCCAGCACCCCCGAAGAGGGAGCTTTCTTT
j_gene: TRBJ2-1; v_gene: TRBV5-4; d_gene: TRBD1; abundance: NA; CDR3aa: CASSLQGSNNEQFF; CDR3nt: TGTGCCAGCAGCTTACAGGGGTCCAACAATGAGCAGTTCTTC
j_gene: TRBJ1-4; v_gene: TRBV7-2; d_gene: TRBD1; abundance: NA; CDR3aa: CASSRTGSNEKLFF; CDR3nt: TGTGCCAGCAGCAGGACAGGGTCTAATGAAAAACTGTTTTTT
j_gene: TRBJ1-1; v_gene: TRBV6-6; d_gene: TRBD1; abundance: NA; CDR3aa: CASSLGTGVEAFF; CDR3nt: TGTGCCAGCAGTCTTGGGACAGGGGTTGAAGCTTTCTTT
j_gene: TRBJ1-1; v_gene: TRBV10-3; d_gene: NA; abundance: NA; CDR3aa: CAIRGGTYTEAFF; CDR3nt: TGTGCCATCAGGGGGGGGACGTACACTGAAGCTTTCTTT
j_gene: TRBJ2-4; v_gene: TRBV9; d_gene: TRBD1; abundance: NA; CDR3aa: CASSVDAGQGKNIQYF; CDR3nt: TGTGCCAGCAGCGTAGATGCGGGACAGGGTAAAAACATTCAGTACTTC
j_gene: TRBJ2-7; v_gene: TRBV10-3; d_gene: TRBD1; abundance: NA; CDR3aa: CAISPEGTGKFDEQYF; CDR3nt: TGTGCCATCAGCCCCGAAGGGACAGGGAAGTTTGACGAGCAGTACTTC
j_gene: TRBJ1-5; v_gene: TRBV6-5; d_gene: TRBD1; abundance: NA; CDR3aa: CASSPGTANQPQHF; CDR3nt: TGTGCCAGCAGTCCCGGGACAGCTAATCAGCCCCAGCATTTT
j_gene: TRBJ1-5; v_gene: TRBV21-1; d_gene: NA; abundance: NA; CDR3aa: CASSKGGQSYNQPQHF; CDR3nt: TGTGCCAGCAGCAAAGGGGGACAGTCATACAATCAGCCCCAGCATTTT
j_gene: TRBJ1-4; v_gene: TRBV11-2; d_gene: NA; abundance: NA; CDR3aa: CASSPDRAIDEKLFF; CDR3nt: TGTGCCAGCAGCCCGGACAGAGCCATTGATGAAAAACTGTTTTTT
j_gene: TRBJ2-1; v_gene: TRBV10-3; d_gene: NA; abundance: once; CDR3aa: CAISEGGNEQFF; CDR3nt: TGTGCCATCAGTGAAGGGGGCAATGAGCAGTTCTTC
j_gene: TRBJ1-2; v_gene: TRBV4-2; d_gene: TRBD1; abundance: NA; CDR3aa: CASSQDTGGPYYGYTF; CDR3nt: TGTGCCAGCAGCCAAGATACAGGGGGTCCGTACTATGGCTACACCTTC
j_gene: TRBJ1-6; v_gene: TRBV27; d_gene: NA; abundance: NA; CDR3aa: CASRDISSRNSPLHF; CDR3nt: TGTGCCAGCCGGGACATCAGCAGTCGGAATTCACCCCTCCACTTT
j_gene: TRBJ2-2; v_gene: TRBV6-4; d_gene: TRBD2; abundance: NA; CDR3aa: CASSDGGAGELFF; CDR3nt: TGTGCCAGCAGTGACGGGGGGGCCGGGGAGCTGTTTTTT
j_gene: TRBJ1-3; v_gene: TRBV2; d_gene: NA; abundance: NA; CDR3aa: CASSEAQGSGNTIYF; CDR3nt: TGTGCCAGCAGTGAAGCGCAGGGTTCTGGAAACACCATATATTTT
j_gene: TRBJ1-3; v_gene: TRBV6-1; d_gene: TRBD1; abundance: NA; CDR3aa: CASSPPTGGSTIYF; CDR3nt: TGTGCCAGCAGTCCACCGACAGGGGGGAGCACCATATATTTT
j_gene: TRBJ1-1; v_gene: TRBV7-9; d_gene: TRBD1; abundance: NA; CDR3aa: CASTPKAGGNTEAFF; CDR3nt: TGTGCCAGCACCCCGAAGGCAGGGGGCAACACTGAAGCTTTCTTT